The 23 T cell receptor beta chains listed next were all sequenced from one sample in a study of CD8 T cells in Susac syndrome. Random hexamers were used to reverse transcribe 0.5 to 1 ug of RNA. TCRdb re-called the immunoSEQ multiplex PCR reads through MiXCR, storing one row per CDR3 protein. The table records around 130,000 distinct CDR3 sequences, under 95% of them present only once. Material: CD8+ T cells from PBMCs. The receptors shown here come from a human donor with multiple sclerosis.

This chain joins TRBV2 and TRBJ2-7, with D possibly being TRBD1 (6 bases). Germline CDR1 reads SNHLY; CDR2 reads FYNNEI. V lost 6 bases to trimming and J lost 3 bases, with 18 bases between them. The CDR3 runs to 15 residues. The CDR3 loop is CASSELGAPFYEQYF. DNA of the CDR3: TGTGCCAGCAGCGAGTTGGGGGCCCCCTTCTACGAGCAGTACTTC.

The gene calls are TRBV3-1 and TRBJ2-1; 9 bases match TRBD1. V was pared by 3 bases and J by 7 bases, with 13 bases of the junction left unmatched. Germline CDR1 and CDR2: LGHDT and YNNKEL (reference sequence). The CDR3 spans 17 residues. The CDR3 DNA follows: TGTGCCAGCAGCCAGGGCCCCGGGACAGGGAGGTCGAATGAGCAGTTCTTC. It yields the protein CASSQGPGTGRSNEQFF.

The rearrangement joins TRBV12-3 or TRBV12-4 to TRBJ2-3; TRBD1 or TRBD2 may be the D gene (6 bases each). This CDR3 is 15 amino acids long. V lost 5 bases and J lost 3, with 15 bases in between. The CDR3 loop reads CASSTLGGETDTQYF. CDR3 nucleotides: TGTGCCAGCAGTACCCTGGGGGGCGAAACAGATACGCAGTATTTT.

The V and J genes are TRBV30 and TRBJ2-7; D call uncertain. CDR1 and CDR2 (germline): GTSNPN, SVGIG (reference sequence). This CDR3 has 12 residues. V dropped 1 base and J dropped 0 bases, with 4 bases sitting between them. CDR3 amino acids: CAWSDGSYEQYF. The DNA of the CDR3 is TGTGCCTGGAGTGACGGCTCCTACGAGCAGTACTTC.

The chain carries TRBV24-1 and TRBJ2-1; TRBD2 might be the D (6 bases). The germline CDR1 and CDR2 sequences are KGHDR and SFDVKD. The V end was cut by 9 bases, the J end by 0 bases, with 14 bases between. The CDR3 is 15 residues long. The DNA of the CDR3 is TGTGCCACCCGAGGAAAGGGACTCTCCTACAATGAGCAGTTCTTC. Its translation is CATRGKGLSYNEQFF.

The chain employs TRBV28 and TRBJ2-7; 9 positions agree with TRBD1. V lost 4 bases to trimming and J lost 6 bases; unmatched junction nucleotides: 4. This CDR3 comprises 13 residues. The germline V gene encodes CDR1 MDHEN and CDR2 SYDVKM. The CDR3 is CASSSGQGPEQYF. DNA of the CDR3: TGTGCCAGCAGTTCGGGACAGGGACCCGAGCAGTACTTC.

The gene calls are TRBV27 and TRBJ2-3, with D perhaps TRBD2 (6 bases). This CDR3 contains 15 residues. In germline, CDR1 is MNHEY, CDR2 SMNVEV (reference sequence). Trimming pared 7 bases from V and 1 base from J, leaving 15 bases between. CDR3 residues: CASTPRRDGTDTQYF. CDR3 nucleotides: TGTGCCAGCACCCCTCGGAGGGACGGCACAGATACGCAGTATTTT.

This chain uses TRBV29-1 with TRBJ1-1; a possible D gene is TRBD1 (5 bases). Between the trimmed V and J ends, which lost 8 bases and 0 bases, there was a span of 13 bases. The CDR3 is 13 residues long. Germline V gene sequence: CDR1 SQVTM, CDR2 ANQGSEA. CDR3 in DNA: TGCAGCCTTACGCGGGGCATGAACACTGAAGCTTTCTTT. It encodes CSLTRGMNTEAFF.

The rearrangement joins TRBV20-1 to TRBJ1-1; no reliable D call. V gave up 5 bases and J gave up 1 base, with 2 bases separating them. Per germline, CDR1 DFQATT and CDR2 SNEGSKA (reference sequence). This CDR3 has 10 residues. CDR3 sequence (DNA): TGCAGTGCTCCGAACACTGAAGCTTTCTTT. Translated, it gives CSAPNTEAFF.

The count of this clonotype is one. The CDR3: CATLVGPETQYF. The DNA for the CDR3 is TGTGCCACCCTGGTAGGCCCCGAGACCCAGTACTTC. The chain joins TRBV7-8 to TRBJ2-5; no reliable D call. Deletions cut 10 bases from V and 5 bases from J, with 14 bases between. The CDR3 extends over 12 amino acids. Germline CDR1 and CDR2: SGHVS and FQNEAQ.

In its sample, this clonotype was seen a few times. This chain links TRBV27 with TRBJ2-3, with TRBD1 as a possible D gene (5 bases). V was shortened by 5 bases and J by 2 bases, with 17 bases between the two germline ends. The length of the CDR3 is 16 residues. Germline V CDR1 and CDR2: MNHEY, SMNVEV (reference sequence). In DNA, the CDR3 is TGTGCCAGCAGTCAGGGTATAGCAGACTTCACAGATACGCAGTATTTT. It is translated as CASSQGIADFTDTQYF.

The chain recombines TRBV20-1 with TRBJ2-7; the match to TRBD2 covers 7 bases. The length of the CDR3 is 15 residues. Germline-derived CDR1 and CDR2 are DFQATT and SNEGSKA (reference sequence). Trimming cost V 0 bases and J 1 base; bases outside gene matches: 6. Here the CDR3 DNA reads TGCAGTGCTAGAGATACGGGGGGATCATCCTACGAGCAGTACTTC. It codes for CSARDTGGSSYEQYF.

The rearrangement joins TRBV4-3 to TRBJ2-5; weak D call: TRBD2 (5 bases). Germline CDR1 reads LGHNA; CDR2 reads YSLEER. The ends were cut back, 5 bases at V and 4 bases at J, with 17 bases in the middle. This CDR3 is built from 15 residues. CDR3 nucleotide sequence: TGCGCCAGCAGCTACGAGCAAGGGCTAGCAGAGACCCAGTACTTC. Protein: CASSYEQGLAETQYF.

The chain links TRBV29-1 to TRBJ2-2; possible D gene TRBD1, 5 bases. The CDR3 has 14 residues. Trimming cost V 1 base and J 0 bases, with 6 bases left between them. Germline V gene lookup returns CDR1 SQVTM and CDR2 ANQGSEA. The DNA for the CDR3 is TGCAGCGTTGAAGGGACAACGAACACCGGGGAGCTGTTTTTT. It specifies CSVEGTTNTGELFF.

The chain is built from TRBV6-5 and TRBJ2-1, with TRBD1 as a possible D gene (6 bases). CDR3 length: 15 residues. In germline, CDR1 is MNHEY, CDR2 SVGAGI. V lost 4 bases and J lost 6, with 16 bases in between. The CDR3 region is CASSSSSGTLNEQFF. In nucleotides, the CDR3 is TGTGCCAGCAGTTCCAGCTCCGGGACACTCAATGAGCAGTTCTTC.

This chain uses TRBV27 with TRBJ2-5, with D possibly being TRBD1 (5 bases). The CDR3 totals 14 residues. Germline V CDR1 and CDR2: MNHEY, SMNVEV (reference sequence). V was pared by 5 bases and J by 5 bases, with 15 bases between. CDR3 in amino acids: CASSLDSQAETQYF. The DNA for the CDR3 is TGTGCCAGCAGTCTAGACTCACAGGCCGAGACCCAGTACTTC.

V gene TRBV28 combines with J gene TRBJ2-2, with D possibly matching TRBD1 (5 bases). CDR3 length equals 14 residues. Looked up from germline, CDR1 is MDHEN and CDR2 is SYDVKM. V was pared by 2 bases and J by 9 bases, with 13 bases between. The CDR3 DNA sequence: TGTGCCAGCAGTTTAGGACATAATAACTGGGAGCTGTTTTTT. The encoded protein is CASSLGHNNWELFF.

The chain carries TRBV7-2 and TRBJ2-5; D remains unclear. Trimming left V 4 bases short and J 0 bases short, with 15 bases between. The CDR3 has 16 residues. Germline CDR1 SGHTA, CDR2 FQGNSA. The CDR3, as DNA: TGTGCCAGCAGCTCCCTGGCTACCTCGTACCAAGAGACCCAGTACTTC. Amino acid sequence: CASSSLATSYQETQYF.

This chain uses TRBV15 with TRBJ2-2; TRBD2 matches 8 bases. This CDR3 is built from 15 residues. In germline, CDR1 is LNHNV, CDR2 YYDKDF (reference sequence). V trimming: 5 bases; J trimming: 6 bases; junction bases outside the gene matches: 8. The CDR3 bases are TGTGCCACCAGCGGCCTCCCGGGGGGGGCCGGGGAGCTGTTTTTT. The encoded protein is CATSGLPGGAGELFF.

The chain recombines TRBV10-3 with TRBJ1-1; maybe TRBD1 (5 bases). CDR3 size: 14 residues. Trimming removed 4 bases from V and 1 base from J, with 10 bases in between. CDR1 and CDR2 from the germline V gene are ENHRY and SYGVKD. CDR3 coding DNA: TGTGCCATCAGTGGAGGGGTTAGGAACACTGAAGCTTTCTTT. Its translation is CAISGGVRNTEAFF.

For the CDR3, the DNA is TGCAGCGTTGATGGCGGGAGGGAGTCGGGCGAGCAGTACTTC. This translates into CSVDGGRESGEQYF. The chain joins TRBV29-1 to TRBJ2-7; 9 nucleotides agree with TRBD2. The CDR3 has 14 amino acids. Looked up from germline, CDR1 is SQVTM and CDR2 is ANQGSEA. Unmatched junction bases numbered 9, after V lost 3 bases and J lost 6 bases.

The rearrangement uses TRBV6-1 and TRBJ1-2; possibly TRBD1 for D (6 bases). Trimming removed 6 bases at V and 8 bases at J, with 28 bases between. The germline gives CDR1 MNHNS, CDR2 SASEGT. The CDR3 contains 17 residues. The CDR3 loop is CASSPGTSFVGAEGYTF. DNA of the CDR3: TGTGCCAGCAGCCCCGGGACAAGCTTCGTCGGAGCGGAGGGCTACACCTTC.

The chain combines TRBV6-9 with TRBJ1-1, with D maybe TRBD1 (5 bases). The V gene's germline CDR1 is MNHGY and CDR2 SVAAGI. Trimming stripped 2 bases from V and 1 base from J, with 11 bases between. The CDR3 length is 15 residues. In DNA, the CDR3 is TGTGCCAGCAGTTATGCAGGGAGGGGGAACACTGAAGCTTTCTTT. Its protein is CASSYAGRGNTEAFF.